This TCR beta chain was profiled in a study of blood T cell repertoires in COVID-19. Participants came from fewer than 25 US areas, aged roughly 18 to 100 years. Participants' own reports of clinical history determined their cohort assignment. J lost 6 bases, V lost 4 bases, and 8 bases had no gene match. The CDR3 is 15 residues long. The germline CDR1 and CDR2 sequences are MDHEN and SYDVKM. The repertoire was sequenced with immunoSEQ multiplex PCR; TCRdb's copy has only in-frame clones and lacks some. The sample records roughly 250,000 clones, 80% to 90% being singletons. The V and J genes are TRBV28 and TRBJ1-5; TRBD1 aligns across 8 bases. Source material: PBMCs or T cells enriched from blood (not recorded which). The origin of this receptor is a woman aged 35 to 49 who had been exposed to COVID-19. CDR3 residues: CASSYPGGAFQPQHF. The CDR3 nucleotides read TGTGCCAGCAGTTACCCAGGGGGCGCGTTTCAGCCCCAGCATTTT. Based on the CDR3 plus reference TRBV28 and TRBJ1-5, the full variable domain is DVKVTQSSRYLVKRTGEKVFLECVQDMDHENMFWYRQDPGLGLRLIYFSYDVKMKEKGDIPEGYSVSREKKERFSLILESASTNQTSMYLCASSYPGGAFQPQHFGDGTRLSIL.